Listed below are T cell receptor beta chains from one sample, sequenced in a study of glioma-infiltrating T cells. TCRdb used MiXCR to reprocess the multiplex PCR reads, holding one entry per CDR3 protein. The table has roughly 190,000 distinct CDR3 sequences, 32% seen once. Sequenced material: glioma tissue, nonneoplastic brain tissue, or PBMCs (not recorded which). Receptors originate from a human donor with low-grade glioma or glioblastoma, undergoing nonglioma brain surgery, or in good health (not recorded which). Both conserved end residues are part of each CDR3. Clone size is not always given. Where it is, it says once, few, many or a class for expanded clones.

v_call	clone_size	j_call	cdr3_aa
TRBV19	NA	TRBJ2-7	CASSITGSYEQYF
TRBV6-2/TRBV6-3	many	TRBJ2-3	CASSPISGRVTDTQYF
TRBV27	NA	TRBJ1-5	CASSLSPTRGVQPQHF
TRBV27	many	TRBJ1-5	CASSSSDRADQPQHF
TRBV12-3/TRBV12-4	NA	TRBJ2-1	CASRTSGGNNEQFF
TRBV4-2	NA	TRBJ2-7	CASSQDEGIPHEQYF
TRBV3-1	NA	TRBJ2-5	CASSHGLEQETQYF
TRBV12-5	few	TRBJ1-1	CASGRGRDSMNTEAFF
TRBV20-1	many	TRBJ2-7	CSASLRVGWDEQYF
TRBV7-2	NA	TRBJ2-3	CASSLIYSTDTQYF
TRBV4-1	NA	TRBJ2-5	CASSQDRINQETQYF
TRBV2	NA	TRBJ2-5	CATTPSETQYF
TRBV6-4	few	TRBJ1-6	CASARDSFNSPLHF
TRBV28	many	TRBJ2-7	CASSLGPGRNEQYF
TRBV28	many	TRBJ2-5	CASRNTLAGLKTQYF
TRBV24-1	many	TRBJ2-1	CATLDRTGDEQFF
TRBV6-1	many	TRBJ1-6	CASSGTGQSPLHF
TRBV4-3	many	TRBJ2-1	CASSYVAGGGNEQFF
TRBV6-1	many	TRBJ2-7	CASSPRRIPYEQYF
TRBV6-2/TRBV6-3	NA	TRBJ2-7	CATGTGMAAEQYF
TRBV19	many	TRBJ1-5	CASSRGTASNQPQHF
TRBV7-6	few	TRBJ2-2	CASNPRGGVSTGELFF
TRBV29-1	few	TRBJ2-7	CSVEGLAGADEQYF
TRBV18	NA	TRBJ1-2	CASSPKKVGRGEPGYAF
TRBV27	many	TRBJ2-1	CASSLHSRGYEQFF
TRBV4-2	many	TRBJ2-7	CASSQGRTSGSRYEQYF
TRBV20-1	many	TRBJ1-1	CSASRGTEAFF
TRBV6-1	many	TRBJ2-2	CASSYARRSNTGELFF
TRBV7-9	many	TRBJ2-3	CASSFGADTQYF
TRBV29-1	once	TRBJ2-1	CGVHPPYPTGIDEQFF
TRBV15	NA	TRBJ2-7	CATSRDGEAGPSYEQYF
TRBV11-1	many	TRBJ2-3	CASKERGADTQYF
TRBV4-2	NA	TRBJ2-7	CASSPAMGSGYEQYF
TRBV27	NA	TRBJ2-1	CASSFGLAGGEQFF
TRBV29-1	many	TRBJ2-7	CSVATGNYEQYF
TRBV5-4	few	TRBJ2-7	CASRPDLSSYEQYF
TRBV5-4	NA	TRBJ1-2	CASSLEGQGTGDTF
TRBV28	many	TRBJ2-1	CASSSLDRVHEQFF
TRBV27	many	TRBJ2-7	CASSLSRLAGNAYEQYF
TRBV19	NA	TRBJ1-5	CASSTSLRGRNQPQHF
TRBV6-2/TRBV6-3	many	TRBJ2-7	CASRREAGAGNEQYF
TRBV6-5	NA	TRBJ2-3	CASSYDRGTDTQYF
TRBV7-7	NA	TRBJ2-1	CASSPGQGEQFF
TRBV6-2/TRBV6-3	many	TRBJ2-3	CASSRDYITDTQYF
TRBV29-1	NA	TRBJ1-1	CSVLTGRNTEAFF
TRBV6-2/TRBV6-3	many	TRBJ2-5	CAGTQDRGPLKETQYF
TRBV12-3/TRBV12-4	many	TRBJ1-6	CASRESSYNSPLHF
TRBV19	many	TRBJ1-5	CASRTGSYNQPQHF
TRBV19	NA	TRBJ2-7	CASIIRQGIYNEQYF
TRBV7-3	many	TRBJ1-1	CASSLTKPGPNTEAFF
TRBV4-1	many	TRBJ1-3	CASSQGTTRMDTIYF
TRBV5-1	once	TRBJ1-5	CDSSLGVNQPQHF
TRBV27	many	TRBJ2-7	CASRPITTSGYEQYF